The 12 T cell receptor beta chains presented below share a single source sample, sequenced in a study of blood T cells in healthy people across ages. A second PCR of 7 to 11 cycles used a sample-barcoded 5' primer and a J-beta primer mix. A single record per CDR3 protein comes from TCRdb applying MiXCR to the 5' RACE reads. This table has roughly 900,000 distinct CDR3 sequences, about 48% appearing once. The sample comprised blood. The receptors shown here come from a man aged 25 to 45 in good health.

In nucleotides, the CDR3 is TGTGCCATCAGTGAGTCCCGGGACTACGCCTCCAGGGAGACCCAGTACTTC. Translation: CAISESRDYASRETQYF. The V gene is TRBV10-3, the J gene TRBJ2-5, with 7 bases identical to TRBD2. Germline CDR1 is ENHRY and CDR2 is SYGVKD. The ends lost 0 bases at V and 5 bases at J; junction bases unmatched: 12. This CDR3 contains 17 residues.

The rearrangement joins TRBV12-3 or TRBV12-4 to TRBJ2-7; 12 bases are shared with TRBD2. V was pared by 4 bases and J by 9 bases, with 10 bases of the junction left unmatched. CDR3 length: 15 amino acids. The DNA for the CDR3 is TGTGCCAGCAGTTGGGCTAGCGGGGGGGCCAATGGGCAGTACTTC. Residues: CASSWASGGANGQYF.

This chain links TRBV6-1 with TRBJ1-2, with D perhaps matching TRBD1 (5 bases). Trimming left V 7 bases short and J 8 bases short, with 14 bases between. Germline CDR1 is MNHNS and CDR2 is SASEGT. The CDR3 loop spans 12 amino acids. In DNA form, the CDR3 reads TGTGCCAGCAATTCAGGGATGAAAGGCTACACCTTC. This codes for CASNSGMKGYTF.

The DNA for the CDR3 is TGTGCCAGCAGCCAAGGGGTGGAGCAGAGACTCTATGGCTACACCTTC. This gives the protein CASSQGVEQRLYGYTF. The V call is TRBV4-2, the J call TRBJ1-2; D is unclear. The length of the CDR3 is 16 residues. Germline V lookup: CDR1 LGHNA, CDR2 YNFKEQ. The V end lost 1 base, the J end lost 4 bases, and 16 bases lay between the germline ends.

This chain joins TRBV30 and TRBJ2-6, with D possibly being TRBD1 (5 bases). The V end lost 0 bases, the J end lost 0 bases, and 12 bases lay between the germline ends. The CDR3 is made up of 17 amino acids. CDR1 and CDR2 (germline): GTSNPN, SVGIG (reference sequence). In DNA, the CDR3 is TGTGCCTGGAGTGTCGGGCAGGGCGGCTCTGGGGCCAACGTCCTGACTTTC. Protein: CAWSVGQGGSGANVLTF. Complete variable domain (other parts from reference TRBV30 and TRBJ2-6): SQTIHQWPATLVQPVGSPLSLECTVEGTSNPNLYWYRQAAGRGLQLLFYSVGIGQISSEVPQNLSASRPQDRQFILSSKKLLLSDSGFYLCAWSVGQGGSGANVLTFGAGSRLTVL.

This clonotype has at least ten counts. Sequence at one end of the junction differs from germline and may be a read error. CDR3 sequence: CASSLRTAYEQYF. The CDR3 nucleotides are TGTGCCAGCAGTCTCCGTACAGCTTACGAGCAGTACTTC. The J gene is TRBJ2-7, the V gene TRBV5-1; D remains unclear. This CDR3 spans 13 amino acids. Germline values: CDR1 SGHRS, CDR2 YFSETQ.

This clonotype occurred a few times. The chain's CDR3 is CSASPGGVACQAFF. DNA of the CDR3: TGCAGTGCCTCCCCAGGAGGGGTGGCCTGTCAAGCTTTCTTT. This chain uses TRBV20-1 with TRBJ1-1, with D possibly being TRBD1 (5 bases). V lost 6 bases to trimming and J lost 9 bases, with 23 bases between them. CDR1 DFQATT and CDR2 SNEGSKA come from the germline V gene (reference sequence). CDR3 length: 14 residues.

DNA of the CDR3: TGTGCCAGCAGCAAAGGGTCGGCCGGGCAACAGGGGTGCACGCAGTATTTT. Protein: CASSKGSAGQQGCTQYF. This sequence joins TRBV21-1 and TRBJ2-3; no DNA check was done on the table's D call, TRBD1. TRBV21-1 is a pseudogene locus. The CDR3 runs 17 residues.

The genes are TRBV20-1 and TRBJ2-1; D gene ambiguous. V lost 0 bases and J lost 10, with 10 bases in between. Germline-derived CDR1 and CDR2 are DFQATT and SNEGSKA (reference sequence). This CDR3 has 12 amino acids. CDR3 DNA sequence: TGCAGTGCTAGAGAAAGGGAACGCGAGCAGTTCTTC. This codes for CSAREREREQFF.

The chain recombines TRBV7-3 with TRBJ1-2; tentatively, D is TRBD1 (6 bases). The CDR3 consists of 16 residues. CDR1 SGHTA and CDR2 FQGTGA come from the germline V gene. V was shortened by 1 base and J by 4 bases, with 16 bases between the two germline ends. CDR3 in amino acids: CASSLIGPGVSYGYTF. CDR3 bases: TGTGCCAGCAGCTTAATTGGGCCAGGGGTTAGCTATGGCTACACCTTC.

The chain uses TRBV3-1 and TRBJ1-2; maybe TRBD1 (6 bases). CDR1 is LGHDT, CDR2 YNNKEL, per germline (reference sequence). This CDR3 contains 16 residues. V gave up 1 base and J gave up 0 bases, with 12 bases separating them. The CDR3 protein is CASSQGLAGANYGYTF. The CDR3 coding sequence is TGTGCCAGCAGCCAAGGGTTAGCAGGGGCTAACTATGGCTACACCTTC.

This chain uses TRBV4-2 with TRBJ2-2, with D possibly being TRBD1 (5 bases). This CDR3 spans 17 amino acids. Trimming removed 0 bases at V and 1 base at J, with 12 bases between. Germline V lookup: CDR1 LGHNA, CDR2 YNFKEQ. The CDR3 is CASSQDVGLQNTGELFF. CDR3 coding DNA: TGTGCCAGCAGCCAAGATGTGGGGCTCCAGAACACCGGGGAGCTGTTTTTT.